This entry lists 23 T cell receptor beta chains sequenced from one sample in a study of cytomegalovirus exposure and HLA in healthy donors. 60 Vbeta and 13 Jbeta primers were used in PCR. Measured with immunoSEQ multiplex PCR; TCRdb has only the in-frame clones, and not every one. This table holds about 94,000 clones, around 82% found once. Sample: PBMCs. Receptors originate from a woman aged 60-75 years in good health and CMV-seronegative.

This clone was observed a few times. The chain joins TRBV5-6 to TRBJ1-5, with TRBD1 as a possible D gene (6 bases). The CDR3 has 15 residues. Germline values: CDR1 SGHDT, CDR2 YYEEEE. V was trimmed by 0 bases and J by 5 bases, leaving 12 bases between them. In DNA form, the CDR3 reads TGTGCCAGCAGCTTGGCGGGGCAGGGGTATCAGCCCCAGCATTTT. The encoded protein is CASSLAGQGYQPQHF.

This rearrangement joins TRBV29-1 to TRBJ2-2, with 11 bases matching TRBD2. The CDR3 extends over 17 amino acids. CDR1 and CDR2 (germline): SQVTM, ANQGSEA. V trimming: 7 bases; J trimming: 7 bases; junction bases outside the gene matches: 17. The CDR3 region has the DNA TGCAGCGCCATTCCCACTAGCGGGAGTACTGGGGGCGGGGAGCTGTTTTTT. It is translated as CSAIPTSGSTGGGELFF.

This clone was seen more than once but under ten times. This chain joins TRBV4-3 and TRBJ2-1; perhaps TRBD2 as D (5 bases). The germline gives CDR1 LGHNA, CDR2 YSLEER. V lost 0 bases, J lost 8 bases, and 8 bases lay in between. CDR3 size: 13 residues. Here the CDR3 DNA reads TGCGCCAGCAGCCAAGATATGGACTATGAGCAGTTCTTC. Translating it yields CASSQDMDYEQFF.

The J gene is TRBJ1-1, the V gene TRBV29-1; TRBD1 agrees at 11 bases. This CDR3 has 13 residues. The germline V gene encodes CDR1 SQVTM and CDR2 ANQGSEA. The V and J ends lost 6 bases and 8 bases, in that order; junction bases with no gene match: 8. The CDR3 protein is CSVGSDRGLEAFF. The CDR3 DNA follows: TGCAGCGTAGGGTCGGACAGGGGGCTGGAAGCTTTCTTT.

This chain connects TRBV28 to TRBJ2-3; 7 bases are shared with TRBD2. The ends lost 6 bases at V and 4 bases at J; junction bases unmatched: 10. Per the germline V gene, CDR1 is MDHEN and CDR2 is SYDVKM. The CDR3 has 15 residues. Here the CDR3 reads CASRTGTMGADTQYF. Written as DNA, the CDR3 is TGTGCCAGCAGAACCGGGACTATGGGGGCAGATACGCAGTATTTT. Full variable domain (rest looked up from reference TRBV28 and TRBJ2-3): DVKVTQSSRYLVKRTGEKVFLECVQDMDHENMFWYRQDPGLGLRLIYFSYDVKMKEKGDIPEGYSVSREKKERFSLILESASTNQTSMYLCASRTGTMGADTQYFGPGTRLTVL.

The V gene is TRBV7-2, the J gene TRBJ1-3; tentative D call: TRBD1 (6 bases). Germline V gene sequence: CDR1 SGHTA, CDR2 FQGNSA. V was clipped by 5 bases and J by 0 bases, with 17 bases between them. The CDR3 contains 17 residues. The CDR3 loop is CASSPRGGGPSGNTIYF. In DNA form, the CDR3 reads TGTGCCAGCAGCCCCCGGGGAGGGGGTCCCTCTGGAAACACCATATATTTT.

In this sample, this clone turned up once. J is TRBJ1-4 and V is TRBV20-1; maybe TRBD1 (5 bases). Trimming stripped 7 bases from V and 8 bases from J, with 11 bases between. There are 11 residues in the CDR3. Germline loops: CDR1 DFQATT, CDR2 SNEGSKA (reference sequence). The CDR3 loop is CSVGRGEKLFF. The DNA of the CDR3 is TGCAGTGTGGGGCGCGGCGAAAAACTGTTTTTT.

This chain joins TRBV7-2 and TRBJ2-7, with 8 bases aligning to TRBD1. The ends lost 5 bases at V and 5 bases at J; junction bases unmatched: 8. In germline, CDR1 is SGHTA, CDR2 FQGNSA. This CDR3 comprises 14 residues. The CDR3 loop is CASSTRTGSDEQYF. CDR3 nucleotide sequence: TGTGCCAGCAGCACCAGGACAGGGAGCGACGAGCAGTACTTC.

Here the CDR3 reads CAVETGLSGNTIYF. The CDR3 region has the DNA TGTGCCGTTGAGACAGGCCTCTCTGGAAACACCATATATTTT. This chain connects TRBV10-3 to TRBJ1-3; tentative D call: TRBD1 (6 bases). Trimming left V 11 bases short and J 0 bases short, with 14 bases between. Germline lookup yields CDR1 ENHRY and CDR2 SYGVKD. There are 14 residues in the CDR3.

The chain recombines TRBV7-2 with TRBJ2-2, with TRBD2 identical over 7 bases. CDR1 is SGHTA, CDR2 FQGNSA, per germline. Trimming cost V 5 bases and J 5 bases; bases outside gene matches: 5. The CDR3 extends over 14 amino acids. DNA of the CDR3: TGTGCCAGCAGCAAACGGGGGGAGACCGGGGAGCTGTTTTTT. As protein: CASSKRGETGELFF. Full variable domain (remainder filled in from reference TRBV7-2 and TRBJ2-2): GAGVSQSPSNKVTEKGKDVELRCDPISGHTALYWYRQSLGQGLEFLIYFQGNSAPDKSGLPSDRFSAERTGGSVSTLTIQRTQQEDSAVYLCASSKRGETGELFFGEGSRLTVL.

The chain recombines TRBV5-1 with TRBJ1-4; 10 positions match TRBD1. Germline V gene lookup returns CDR1 SGHRS and CDR2 YFSETQ. V trimming: 4 bases; J trimming: 7 bases; junction bases outside the gene matches: 7. CDR3 length: 15 amino acids. The CDR3 DNA is TGCGCCAGCAGCCGGGGGACAGGGGCCGGTGAAAAACTGTTTTTT. This encodes CASSRGTGAGEKLFF. The full variable domain, with the rest looked up from reference TRBV5-1 and TRBJ1-4, is KAGVTQTPRYLIKTRGQQVTLSCSPISGHRSVSWYQQTPGQGLQFLFEYFSETQRNKGNFPGRFSGRQFSNSRSEMNVSTLELGDSALYLCASSRGTGAGEKLFFGSGTQLSVL.

The gene calls are TRBV5-1 and TRBJ1-1; 9 bases agree with TRBD1. This CDR3 is 15 amino acids long. The V and J ends lost 4 bases and 1 base, in that order; junction bases with no gene match: 5. Germline CDR1 reads SGHRS; CDR2 reads YFSETQ. The chain's CDR3 is CASSPWTGENTEAFF. For the CDR3, the DNA is TGCGCCAGCAGCCCATGGACAGGGGAGAACACTGAAGCTTTCTTT.

The chain employs TRBV6-5 and TRBJ2-2; D perhaps matches TRBD2 (5 bases). There are 12 residues in the CDR3. V gave up 6 bases and J gave up 5 bases, with 7 bases separating them. The germline V gene encodes CDR1 MNHEY and CDR2 SVGAGI. The CDR3 protein is CASSRGTGELFF. CDR3 coding DNA: TGTGCCAGCAGCCGGGGTACCGGGGAGCTGTTTTTT.

The rearrangement uses TRBV5-1 and TRBJ2-3; D is undetermined. V was shortened by 0 bases and J by 10 bases, with 6 bases between the two germline ends. Germline lookup yields CDR1 SGHRS and CDR2 YFSETQ. The CDR3 is made up of 11 amino acids. CDR3 bases: TGCGCCAGCAGCTTGGACCGGGCGCAGTATTTT. Residues: CASSLDRAQYF.

The J gene is TRBJ1-3, the V gene TRBV5-6; D might be TRBD1 (6 bases). Germline lookup yields CDR1 SGHDT and CDR2 YYEEEE. V lost 0 bases to trimming and J lost 1 base, with 11 bases between them. The CDR3 has 16 residues. The CDR3 loop is CASSLETGRSGNTIYF. Written as DNA, the CDR3 is TGTGCCAGCAGCTTGGAAACAGGGCGGTCTGGAAACACCATATATTTT.

This chain uses TRBV5-1 with TRBJ2-1, with 9 bases identical to TRBD1. Per the germline V gene, CDR1 is SGHRS and CDR2 is YFSETQ. The CDR3 sequence is 15 residues long. V lost 2 bases to trimming and J lost 7 bases; unmatched junction nucleotides: 7. The CDR3 DNA reads TGCGCCAGCAGCTTCACGGGACAGGGTGTTAATGAGCAGTTCTTC. Amino acid sequence: CASSFTGQGVNEQFF.

DNA of the CDR3: TGTGCCAGCTCCATTAGCAGTTACAATGAGCAGTTCTTC. Its protein is CASSISSYNEQFF. This chain uses TRBV18 with TRBJ2-1; D remains ambiguous. CDR3 length: 13 residues. V was clipped by 6 bases and J by 4 bases, with 10 bases between them. In germline, CDR1 is KGHSH, CDR2 LQKENI.

The chain links TRBV29-1 to TRBJ1-2; 12 bases are a match to TRBD1. Germline assignment: CDR1 SQVTM and CDR2 ANQGSEA. The V and J ends lost 6 bases and 5 bases, in that order; junction bases with no gene match: 1. The CDR3 has 12 residues. The CDR3 region is CSVGQGAYGYTF. CDR3 nucleotide sequence: TGCAGCGTGGGACAGGGGGCGTATGGCTACACCTTC. The complete variable domain, with remaining parts taken from reference TRBV29-1 and TRBJ1-2, reads SAVISQKPSRDICQRGTSLTIQCQVDSQVTMMFWYRQQPGQSLTLIATANQGSEATYESGFVIDKFPISRPNLTFSTLTVSNMSPEDSSIYLCSVGQGAYGYTFGSGTRLTVV.

This chain joins TRBV10-1 and TRBJ2-2, with 12 bases identical to TRBD2. The V gene's germline CDR1 is WNHNN and CDR2 SYGVQD (reference sequence). With V trimmed by 5 bases and J by 5 bases, 3 bases remained unmatched. CDR3 length equals 15 residues. The CDR3 region is CASSSGTSGTGELFF. The DNA of the CDR3 is TGCGCCAGCAGTTCCGGGACTAGCGGGACCGGGGAGCTGTTTTTT.

The rearrangement joins TRBV29-1 to TRBJ1-2, with a weak D call TRBD1 (5 bases). V lost 1 base to trimming and J lost 7 bases, with 19 bases between them. Germline V CDR1 and CDR2: SQVTM, ANQGSEA. The CDR3 has 15 amino acids. CDR3 sequence reads: CSVEARGEGKGGYTF. CDR3 in DNA: TGCAGCGTTGAAGCCCGGGGGGAGGGAAAGGGTGGCTACACCTTC.

The rearrangement links TRBV5-1 to TRBJ2-7; 8 nucleotides align to TRBD1. The length of the CDR3 is 13 residues. Germline V gene lookup returns CDR1 SGHRS and CDR2 YFSETQ. V lost 2 bases and J lost 7; bases outside the gene matches: 5. Here the CDR3 reads CASSFGQGWEQYF. The CDR3, as DNA: TGCGCCAGCAGCTTCGGACAGGGTTGGGAGCAGTACTTC.

This chain joins TRBV25-1 and TRBJ2-7; 7 positions match TRBD2. Unmatched junction bases numbered 4, after V lost 2 bases and J lost 0 bases. Germline V gene data show CDR1 as MGHDK and CDR2 as SYGVNS. The CDR3 runs to 15 residues. The CDR3 here is CASSEPGGSSYEQYF. The CDR3 bases are TGTGCCAGCAGTGAACCAGGCGGGAGCTCCTACGAGCAGTACTTC.

The chain is built from TRBV27 and TRBJ1-4; unclear D gene. Trimming removed 0 bases at V and 4 bases at J, with 6 bases between. From germline, CDR1 is MNHEY and CDR2 SMNVEV (reference sequence). The CDR3 runs to 14 residues. The CDR3 here is CASSLSRSNEKLFF. The CDR3 DNA sequence: TGTGCCAGCAGTTTATCGAGAAGTAATGAAAAACTGTTTTTT.